These 6 T cell receptor beta chains came from one sample sequenced in a study of T-cell memory formation after mild COVID-19. One entry per CDR3 protein, called by TCRdb with MiXCR from the 5' RACE reads. In the table there are under 300,000 distinct CDR3 sequences, around 15% of which are singletons. Sequenced material: PBMCs or a T cell subset sorted from them (not recorded which). All receptors come from a young man who had mild COVID-19 (a few samples of this study predate the infection). Cell type and time point are not known.

Points on this clonotype: It is likely a read error, because the conserved phenylalanine at the end of the CDR3 is missing. Because the CDR3's place on the DNA is in doubt, the DNA is left out and the CDR3 is given as listed by TCRdb. The CDR3 sequence: CASSQEAAGRVI. This chain uses TRBV4-3 with TRBJ2-7; TRBD1 is taken as the D call from the table, unchecked against the DNA. Including both end residues, the CDR3 is 12 amino acids long. The germline V gene encodes CDR1 LGHNA and CDR2 YSLEER.

The chain joins TRBV7-2 to TRBJ2-7; D gene ambiguous. Per the germline V gene, CDR1 is SGHTA and CDR2 is FQGNSA. The CDR3 is made up of 15 amino acids. The V end lost 4 bases, the J end lost 0 bases, and 13 bases lay between the germline ends. CDR3 amino acids: CASSWTPRSSYEQYF. The CDR3 coding sequence is TGTGCCAGCAGCTGGACGCCGAGGAGCTCCTACGAGCAGTACTTC.

This clonotype was counted a few times. The chain couples TRBV28 to TRBJ2-1; 10 positions match TRBD1. Unmatched junction bases numbered 4, after V lost 3 bases and J lost 2 bases. The CDR3 contains 16 residues. Germline V gene sequence: CDR1 MDHEN, CDR2 SYDVKM. Here the CDR3 DNA reads TGTGCCAGCAGTTTTTCCGACAGGGGGCCCTACAATGAGCAGTTCTTC. Its translation: CASSFSDRGPYNEQFF. Together with reference TRBV28 and TRBJ2-1, the CDR3 gives the full variable domain: DVKVTQSSRYLVKRTGEKVFLECVQDMDHENMFWYRQDPGLGLRLIYFSYDVKMKEKGDIPEGYSVSREKKERFSLILESASTNQTSMYLCASSFSDRGPYNEQFFGPGTRLTVL.

This clonotype was detected only a few times. This chain links TRBV24-1 with TRBJ2-3; D is perhaps TRBD2 (6 bases). The V end was cut by 9 bases, the J end by 5 bases, with 14 bases between. The length of the CDR3 is 13 residues. Germline CDR1 is KGHDR and CDR2 is SFDVKD. The CDR3 region is CATGGGGGDTQYF. For the CDR3, the DNA is TGTGCCACCGGGGGAGGCGGTGGAGATACGCAGTATTTT.

The table lists this clonotype with many counts. V gene TRBV7-2 combines with J gene TRBJ1-5; the D gene is possibly TRBD1 (6 bases). CDR3 length equals 14 residues. Germline loops: CDR1 SGHTA, CDR2 FQGNSA. Trimming left V 5 bases short and J 3 bases short, with 11 bases between. Here the CDR3 DNA reads TGTGCCAGCAGCCCCAGGGGATCCAATCAGCCCCAGCATTTT. This sequence encodes CASSPRGSNQPQHF. The complete variable domain, with remaining parts taken from reference TRBV7-2 and TRBJ1-5, reads GAGVSQSPSNKVTEKGKDVELRCDPISGHTALYWYRQSLGQGLEFLIYFQGNSAPDKSGLPSDRFSAERTGGSVSTLTIQRTQQEDSAVYLCASSPRGSNQPQHFGDGTRLSIL.

The genes are TRBV6-6 and TRBJ1-2; possibly TRBD1 for D (5 bases). The V end was cut by 5 bases, the J end by 10 bases, with 17 bases between. From germline, CDR1 is MNHNY and CDR2 SVGAGI (reference sequence). The CDR3 sequence is 13 residues long. CDR3: CASSPAWDVVYTF. Here the CDR3 DNA reads TGTGCCAGCAGTCCAGCTTGGGACGTCGTCTACACCTTC.